The TCR beta chain described here comes from a study of identical twins (dated by TCRdb to the mid-2010s). General notes on the study: The study deep-sequenced TCR alpha and beta repertoires from monozygotic twins, unrelated adults of various ages and cord blood to test whether fetal clonotypes persist. To rule out contamination, replicate twin experiments were performed at different times with different library preparation protocols.

This clonotype turned up a few times. The antigen it binds to is not known. Base qualities are missing; no much larger clone stands one base away. Library generation was performed with 5' RACE. Instrument used: Illumina HiSeq 2000. Template switching added a universal primer binding site, and the final cDNA carried a unique molecular identifier that allowed TCR cDNA molecules to be counted accurately. Specific primers in the conserved constant-segment region were used to synthesize first-strand cDNA for TCR alpha and beta chains. To control for contamination, every cDNA library carried two barcodes: a SMART-Mk sample barcode plus Illumina barcodes. TruSeq adapter sequences along with Illumina sample barcodes were introduced in two successive PCR steps. Sequencing of the TCR alpha and beta cDNA libraries was done on the Illumina HiSeq platform using custom primers. On the study's bioinformatics: Raw reads were processed with MiGEC to extract unique molecular identifiers, and MiXCR was used to determine CDR3 positions. Recombination models were inferred per individual with the repgenHMM and IGoR tools using an EM algorithm. Shared clonotype analysis was performed with the tcR package in R, normalizing sharing by the product of cloneset sizes. Out-of-frame nonproductive sequences were analyzed to study raw recombination free of thymic and clonal selection effects. The public reads were run again by TCRdb, first through fastp at Q25 and then through MiXCR, and only productive beta chains were kept. Duplicate CDR3 protein sequences are folded into a single record with the most common DNA and genes. The V and J calls come from TCRdb's annotation, not from the publication. The sample table contains 500,000 to 600,000 distinct CDR3 sequences; only one count was recorded for roughly a fifth of them. The ten largest make up 0.75% to 0.95% of the sample.

Every donor in the study was a healthy Caucasian. The twin cohort comprised three pairs of female monozygotic twins, all aged roughly 18 to 30 years. Positive isolation kits from Invitrogen were used to isolate CD4+ and CD8+ T cell populations. What the authors observed across the whole study: Because the same donors could not be followed over many years, the conclusions depended on cross-sectional statistical analysis. Invariant T cells such as MAIT and iNKT could partly confound zero-insertion analyses, though diverse VJ usage argued against this for most clonotypes. Fewer insertions were carried by abundant cord blood beta clonotypes; a weaker similar trend was observed in young adult naive repertoires, while no such trend was observed in memory repertoires. In beta out-of-frame sequences, excess twin sharing was weaker, because having fewer shared sequences lowered the signal-to-noise ratio. Recombination models systematically underestimated out-of-frame TCR alpha sharing in monozygotic twins but agreed with sharing between unrelated individuals. Compared with coincidental sharing between unrelated individuals, out-of-frame TCR alpha sequences shared between twins showed an excess of sequences with low generation probability.

For this chain, trimming is 7 bases at the V end and 3 bases at the J end, and the number of junction bases without a gene match is 2. Sequences SNHLY (CDR1) and FYNNEI (CDR2) are obtained from the germline V gene. Taken from cysteine to phenylalanine, the CDR3 has 13 residues. The CDR3 DNA has 39 bases and is translated from base 1. Separately, the same data were catalogued under a study of T cells expressing NK-cell markers. The second publication reports: TCR beta-chain repertoires were profiled in sorted CD3+CD56+NKG2C+, CD3+CD56+NKG2C- and CD3+CD56-NKG2C+ T-cell subsets from several donors. Seven of the eight sequenced donors were HCMV-seropositive and one was HCMV-seronegative. To restrict sorting to alphabetaTCR-expressing T cells, an anti-gammadeltaTCR antibody was added in several experiments. In six donors, the dominant CD3+CD56+NKG2C+ clonotypes were found to rank among the top 10 CD8+ clonotypes and to make up 1.0-7.0% of CD8+ T cells. Those dominant clonotypes were again the most abundant among CD3+CD56-NKG2C+ cells in a few donors, at about 25-65%. Whether the expanded NKG2C-expressing T cell clones were specific for HCMV antigens was left unclear. The study sequenced eight donors, all healthy volunteers chosen at random: three men and five women. To determine HCMV serostatus, a commercial ELISA kit was used to detect HCMV-specific IgG in serum. MIGEC was used to demultiplex reads and group reads by UMI, and MiTCR was used to assemble and quantify clonotypes. To exclude erroneous sequences, any TCR cDNA sequence not supported by at least two reads was discarded. The tcR package was used for downstream repertoire analysis, with clonotypes matched between fractions based on CDR3 nucleotide sequence plus V segment. VDJmatch was used to annotate antigen specificity against VDJdb, with one amino acid substitution in CDR3 permitted.

Material for sequencing was CD4+ T cells sorted from blood. The TCR sequence derives from a woman between 18 and 29 years old in good health. The sequence joins TRBV2 to TRBJ1-4; TRBD1 aligns with 7 central bases. CDR3 region: CASKGQPNEKLFF. The nucleotides are TGTGCCAGCAAGGGACAGCCTAATGAAAAACTGTTTTTT.